The 12 T cell receptor beta chains below come from one sample, sequenced in a study of PD-L1 blockade in urothelial cancer. Data came from immunoSEQ multiplex PCR; TCRdb stores just in-frame clones and leaves some out. The sample contains 70,000 or so clones, about 89% of which appear only once. The specimen was PBMCs, collected around atezolizumab (anti-PD-L1) treatment. The receptors were gathered from a man between 60 and 70 years old with urothelial cancer.

This sequence joins TRBV28 and TRBJ2-7; 9 nucleotides agree with TRBD1. Losses at the gene ends were 10 bases for V and 3 bases for J; bases not matched to a gene: 1. The CDR3 runs to 11 residues. In germline, CDR1 is MDHEN, CDR2 SYDVKM. The CDR3 protein is CATGQGYEQYF. The CDR3 DNA is TGTGCCACGGGACAGGGCTACGAGCAGTACTTC.

The chain recombines TRBV18 with TRBJ2-7; 8 positions agree with TRBD2. In germline, CDR1 is KGHSH, CDR2 LQKENI. V lost 4 bases and J lost 7; bases outside the gene matches: 6. The CDR3 contains 13 residues. This chain's CDR3 is CASSQREKREQYF. CDR3 in DNA: TGTGCCAGCTCACAGCGGGAGAAAAGGGAGCAGTACTTC.

The chain links TRBV11-2 to TRBJ2-3; no reliable D call. Germline lookup yields CDR1 SGHAT and CDR2 FQNNGV. V lost 5 bases and J lost 2, with 5 bases in between. This CDR3 has 12 amino acids. For the CDR3, the DNA is TGTGCCAGCAGCCCCGTCACAGATACGCAGTATTTT. Its protein product is CASSPVTDTQYF.

This clone was observed a handful of times. This chain connects TRBV5-6 to TRBJ2-7, with 12 positions matching TRBD2. Looked up from germline, CDR1 is SGHDT and CDR2 is YYEEEE. V lost 2 bases, J lost 3 bases, and 9 bases stayed unmatched. This CDR3 has 17 amino acids. Here the CDR3 reads CASSFRSSGRADYEQYF. The CDR3 nucleotides read TGTGCCAGCAGCTTCAGATCTAGCGGGAGGGCCGACTACGAGCAGTACTTC.

V usage is TRBV10-3 and J usage is TRBJ2-5; 10 bases align to TRBD2. CDR1 is ENHRY, CDR2 SYGVKD, per germline. The CDR3 is 15 amino acids. The J segment lost 1 base and the V segment lost 2 bases, leaving 1 base of the junction unmatched. This CDR3 reads CAISEERGGQETQYF. Here the CDR3 DNA reads TGTGCCATCAGTGAGGAGCGGGGGGGCCAAGAGACCCAGTACTTC.

This clone was detected only once. This chain connects TRBV5-4 to TRBJ1-5, with 7 bases matching TRBD1. Germline V gene lookup returns CDR1 SGHNT and CDR2 YYREEE (reference sequence). The CDR3 has 15 residues. V dropped 4 bases and J dropped 2; count of bases not matched to a gene: 6. The CDR3 loop reads CASSLGQDGNQPQHF. The CDR3 nucleotides read TGTGCCAGCAGCCTCGGACAGGATGGCAATCAGCCCCAGCATTTT.

The chain joins TRBV2 to TRBJ1-5; weak D call: TRBD1 (5 bases). This CDR3 has 14 amino acids. The V gene lost 6 bases and the J gene lost 7 bases, with 16 bases spanning the gap. The V gene's germline CDR1 is SNHLY and CDR2 FYNNEI. The CDR3: CASRIGHNDQPQHF. The CDR3 coding sequence is TGTGCCAGCAGGATCGGACATAACGACCAGCCCCAGCATTTT.

The rearrangement joins TRBV5-4 to TRBJ2-7; a possible D gene is TRBD1 (5 bases). Germline CDR1 is SGHNT and CDR2 is YYREEE (reference sequence). Trimming took 3 bases from V and 2 from J, leaving 9 bases between them. The CDR3 is made up of 13 amino acids. CDR3 residues: CASSSTVTYEQYF. CDR3 in DNA: TGTGCCAGCAGCTCGACAGTGACCTACGAGCAGTACTTC. The whole variable domain, filled in from reference TRBV5-4 and TRBJ2-7, reads ETGVTQSPTHLIKTRGQQVTLRCSSQSGHNTVSWYQQALGQGPQFIFQYYREEENGRGNFPPRFSGLQFPNYSSELNVNALELDDSALYLCASSSTVTYEQYFGPGTRLTVT.

This chain uses TRBV4-3 with TRBJ1-3; D ambiguous. V was shortened by 0 bases and J by 5 bases, with 11 bases between the two germline ends. This CDR3 region has 15 residues. Germline CDR1 LGHNA, CDR2 YSLEER. CDR3 residues: CASSQEAQTRNTIYF. Written as DNA, the CDR3 is TGCGCCAGCAGCCAAGAGGCACAGACCAGAAACACCATATATTTT.

The gene calls are TRBV4-1 and TRBJ1-5; 7 bases are a match to TRBD1. The J segment lost 7 bases and the V segment lost 3 bases, leaving 6 bases of the junction unmatched. Germline V CDR1 and CDR2: MGHRA, YSYEKL. The CDR3 runs 14 residues. The CDR3 nucleotides read TGCGCCAGCAGCCAGGTATTGGACAGGCAGCCCCAGCATTTT. This sequence encodes CASSQVLDRQPQHF.

V is TRBV19 and J is TRBJ1-5; D gene unclear. The CDR3 sequence is 14 residues long. Trimming shortened V by 0 bases and J by 6 bases, and 9 bases separated the two germline ends. Germline V gene sequence: CDR1 LNHDA, CDR2 SQIVND (reference sequence). The CDR3 DNA reads as TGTGCCAGTAGTATAGAGGTGCGCGGTCAGCCCCAGCATTTT. Translating gives CASSIEVRGQPQHF.

The chain couples TRBV11-2 to TRBJ1-2, with a weak D call TRBD1 (6 bases). Trimming removed 1 base at V and 5 bases at J, with 8 bases between. The germline V gene encodes CDR1 SGHAT and CDR2 FQNNGV. The CDR3 runs to 13 residues. The CDR3 protein is CASSLGRGYGYTF. CDR3 coding DNA: TGTGCCAGCAGCTTAGGCAGGGGATATGGCTACACCTTC.